This T cell receptor (beta chain) was profiled in a study of blood T cell repertoires in COVID-19. Background on the study: PBMCs, B-cell-depleted T cells, or T cells were the source of the cDNA or gDNA that made up the material.

CDR1 and CDR2 (germline): KGHDR, SFDVKD. V lost 5 bases and J lost 5, with 7 bases in between. The CDR3 is 12 amino acids. Methods used by the authors: Nucleated cell number was recorded as an estimate derived from reference gene primer amplification. The data were produced by immunoSEQ multiplex PCR, yet TCRdb's version contains in-frame clones alone and is incomplete. D and trimming were read from the DNA, whereas the V and J calls and clone size are those reported in that table. The sample holds about 100,000 clones, about 82% seen once. This clone was recorded a few times. What was sequenced was peripheral blood. The V gene is TRBV24-1, the J gene TRBJ2-3; D unclear. This TCR came from a man over 45 with active or convalescent COVID-19. CDR3: CATSGIGDTQYF. CDR3 DNA sequence: TGTGCCACCAGTGGCATCGGAGATACGCAGTATTTT.